This passage covers 19 T cell receptor beta chains from one sample sequenced in a study of shared clonotypes between healthy human individuals. TCRdb's copy holds only in-frame clones and misses some; the assay was immunoSEQ multiplex PCR. The sample includes about 2.4 million clones, more than 85% of them seen just once. The sequencing input was naive CD4+ T cells from PBMCs. Documented subset: CD45RA+ positively selected. These receptors came from a man younger than 30 in good health. Some clones in this sample may be carry-over from other donors' samples.

The rearrangement joins TRBV18 to TRBJ1-5; a possible D gene is TRBD1 (6 bases). Germline assignment: CDR1 KGHSH and CDR2 LQKENI. The CDR3 totals 17 residues. Trimming stripped 4 bases from V and 3 bases from J, with 19 bases between. In nucleotides, the CDR3 is TGTGCCAGCTCACGCGGGGTTCGGGGGGCCCCCAATCAGCCCCAGCATTTT. Encoded protein: CASSRGVRGAPNQPQHF.

This chain links TRBV7-3 with TRBJ2-3; D may be TRBD1 (5 bases). Trimming removed 5 bases from V and 1 base from J, with 16 bases in between. The CDR3 totals 16 residues. CDR1 and CDR2 (germline): SGHTA, FQGTGA. For the CDR3, the DNA is TGTGCCAGCAGCCTAGGGGCCTTCCGGGGCACAGATACGCAGTATTTT. Amino acid sequence: CASSLGAFRGTDTQYF.

V gene TRBV5-1 combines with J gene TRBJ2-2, with 7 bases aligning to TRBD1. Per germline, CDR1 SGHRS and CDR2 YFSETQ. With 2 bases clipped from V and 3 bases from J, the junction kept 7 bases outside the gene matches. The CDR3 is 16 residues long. CDR3 coding DNA: TGCGCCAGCAGCTTAACGGGACAGCCCTACACCGGGGAGCTGTTTTTT. Translated, it gives CASSLTGQPYTGELFF.

The chain couples TRBV27 to TRBJ2-3; D call uncertain. V was shortened by 5 bases and J by 5 bases, with 14 bases between the two germline ends. The CDR3 covers 14 residues. From germline, CDR1 is MNHEY and CDR2 SMNVEV (reference sequence). The CDR3 coding sequence is TGTGCCAGCAGTCCACCTCGACCGGTAGATACGCAGTATTTT. Protein sequence: CASSPPRPVDTQYF.

The chain is built from TRBV5-1 and TRBJ2-5; D may be TRBD2 (5 bases). This CDR3 region has 13 residues. Per germline, CDR1 SGHRS and CDR2 YFSETQ. V gave up 6 bases and J gave up 1 base, with 10 bases separating them. CDR3 nucleotides: TGCGCCAGCAAGGGAGTTACCCAAGAGACCCAGTACTTC. This codes for CASKGVTQETQYF.

This chain connects TRBV18 to TRBJ1-2, with 7 bases lining up with TRBD1. The CDR3 is 16 residues long. Germline V CDR1 and CDR2: KGHSH, LQKENI. Trimming took 3 bases from V and 5 from J; bases not matched to a gene: 12. The CDR3: CASSPQGKDRTYGYTF. In DNA, the CDR3 is TGTGCCAGCTCACCCCAGGGGAAGGACAGGACTTATGGCTACACCTTC. The full variable domain, rest sourced from reference TRBV18 and TRBJ1-2, is NAGVMQNPRHLVRRRGQEARLRCSPMKGHSHVYWYRQLPEEGLKFMVYLQKENIIDESGMPKERFSAEFPKEGPSILRIQQVVRGDSAAYFCASSPQGKDRTYGYTFGSGTRLTVV.

The sample holds a few counts of this clone. The V call is TRBV7-2, the J call TRBJ2-1, with no clear D. Per the germline V gene, CDR1 is SGHTA and CDR2 is FQGNSA. V was pared by 1 base and J by 1 base, with 8 bases between. CDR3 length: 15 amino acids. Here the CDR3 DNA reads TGTGCCAGCAGCTTAGGGCCAGTTTCCTACAATGAGCAGTTCTTC. This encodes CASSLGPVSYNEQFF.

For this clone: The sample has other DNA sequences that encode this CDR3 too. This chain joins TRBV5-1 and TRBJ1-1; 9 bases line up with TRBD1. V trimming: 3 bases; J trimming: 1 base; junction bases outside the gene matches: 4. This CDR3 is 15 amino acids long. Germline V CDR1 and CDR2: SGHRS, YFSETQ. CDR3: CASSSTGGANTEAFF. The CDR3 region has the DNA TGCGCCAGCAGCTCCACAGGGGGCGCGAACACTGAAGCTTTCTTT.

This rearrangement joins TRBV14 to TRBJ2-1; the D is unclear. The CDR3 contains 16 residues. Between the trimmed V and J ends, which lost 0 bases and 4 bases, there was a span of 13 bases. The germline CDR1 and CDR2 sequences are SGHDN and FVKESK. The CDR3 spells CASSQDLKGMYNEQFF. The DNA of the CDR3 is TGTGCCAGCAGCCAAGATCTTAAAGGGATGTACAATGAGCAGTTCTTC. The full variable domain, in which reference TRBV14 and TRBJ2-1 provide the parts outside the CDR3, is EAGVTQFPSHSVIEKGQTVTLRCDPISGHDNLYWYRRVMGKEIKFLLHFVKESKQDESGMPNNRFLAERTGGTYSTLKVQPAELEDSGVYFCASSQDLKGMYNEQFFGPGTRLTVL.

J is TRBJ1-5 and V is TRBV5-1; D is undetermined. The CDR3 is 13 residues long. CDR1 SGHRS and CDR2 YFSETQ come from the germline V gene. Trimming left V 4 bases short and J 3 bases short, with 8 bases between. The CDR3 DNA reads TGCGCCAGCAGCGTCGGCATCAATCAGCCCCAGCATTTT. Translation: CASSVGINQPQHF.

The chain employs TRBV7-2 and TRBJ2-5; D perhaps matches TRBD2 (6 bases). CDR3 length: 14 residues. Germline CDR1 reads SGHTA; CDR2 reads FQGNSA. V lost 5 bases and J 5 bases, leaving 15 bases between the germline ends. The CDR3 DNA is TGTGCCAGCAGCCCCGGGGACTCACGGGAGACCCAGTACTTC. The encoded protein is CASSPGDSRETQYF.

The chain is built from TRBV15 and TRBJ2-2; no clear D gene. Deletions cut 6 bases from V and 7 bases from J, with 15 bases between. The CDR3 runs 14 residues. CDR1 and CDR2 from the germline V gene are LNHNV and YYDKDF (reference sequence). The DNA for the CDR3 is TGTGCCACCAGAAGGACGTCTCCGGGCGGGGAGCTGTTTTTT. Translated, it gives CATRRTSPGGELFF.

This sequence joins TRBV18 and TRBJ2-2; D might be TRBD2 (5 bases). Trimming shortened V by 0 bases and J by 4 bases, and 9 bases separated the two germline ends. From germline, CDR1 is KGHSH and CDR2 LQKENI. This CDR3 region has 15 residues. CDR3 bases: TGTGCCAGCTCACCACCGGGAGACGTCACCGGGGAGCTGTTTTTT. It yields the protein CASSPPGDVTGELFF.

This chain joins TRBV4-1 and TRBJ1-1; D remains ambiguous. V lost 8 bases and J 3 bases, leaving 19 bases between the germline ends. The germline V gene encodes CDR1 MGHRA and CDR2 YSYEKL. The CDR3 contains 15 residues. The CDR3 loop reads CASARGFFPDTEAFF. As DNA, the CDR3 is TGCGCCAGCGCCCGAGGGTTTTTCCCCGACACTGAAGCTTTCTTT.

The chain is built from TRBV28 and TRBJ2-2, with a weak D call TRBD2 (5 bases). CDR3 length: 16 amino acids. V was shortened by 3 bases and J by 1 base, with 12 bases between the two germline ends. Germline assignment: CDR1 MDHEN and CDR2 SYDVKM. The CDR3 bases are TGTGCCAGCAGTTTCTCCCTACTAGTGAACACCGGGGAGCTGTTTTTT. It is translated as CASSFSLLVNTGELFF.

This sequence joins TRBV18 and TRBJ2-7, with D possibly TRBD1 on 5 matching bases. This CDR3 spans 14 amino acids. Germline loops: CDR1 KGHSH, CDR2 LQKENI. Trimming took off 4 bases at V and 1 base at J, with 11 bases between the two ends. Written as DNA, the CDR3 is TGTGCCAGCTCACAGGGGATGCGATCCTACGAGCAGTACTTC. This encodes CASSQGMRSYEQYF.

This clone was seen once. The chain recombines TRBV25-1 with TRBJ1-6, with 8 bases aligning to TRBD1. CDR1 is MGHDK, CDR2 SYGVNS, per germline. CDR3 length: 13 amino acids. Unmatched junction bases numbered 7, after V lost 8 bases and J lost 10 bases. The CDR3 here is CASPTGERSPLHF. The CDR3 coding sequence is TGTGCCAGCCCGACAGGGGAGCGGTCACCCCTCCACTTT.

The V gene is TRBV7-3, the J gene TRBJ2-2; no definite D call. The germline V gene encodes CDR1 SGHTA and CDR2 FQGTGA. Trimming removed 5 bases at V and 11 bases at J, with 24 bases between. The CDR3 loop spans 16 amino acids. The CDR3 here is CASSPAFRAPLGELFF. CDR3 coding DNA: TGTGCCAGCAGCCCAGCATTCCGGGCCCCCCTGGGAGAGCTGTTTTTT. Based on the CDR3 plus reference TRBV7-3 and TRBJ2-2, the full variable domain is GAGVSQTPSNKVTEKGKYVELRCDPISGHTALYWYRQSLGQGPEFLIYFQGTGAADDSGLPNDRFFAVRPEGSVSTLKIQRTERGDSAVYLCASSPAFRAPLGELFFGEGSRLTVL.

The V gene is TRBV6-5, the J gene TRBJ2-7; D may be TRBD2 (6 bases). CDR1 and CDR2 from the germline V gene are MNHEY and SVGAGI. Deletions cut 5 bases from V and 4 bases from J, with 12 bases between. The CDR3 sequence is 13 residues long. This chain's CDR3 is CASSGSGVYEQYF. The CDR3 DNA reads TGTGCCAGCAGTGGATCGGGAGTTTACGAGCAGTACTTC.